This T cell receptor (beta chain) is from a study of T cells in women clearing cervical HPV infection. The germline CDR1 and CDR2 sequences are SQVTM and ANQGSEA. The CDR3 runs to 14 residues. Trimming removed 3 bases from V and 2 bases from J, with 12 bases in between. As for this clone: The DNA ends 3 residues before the CDR3 does, and the rest of the CDR3 is filled in from the germline J gene.

Generated by immunoSEQ multiplex PCR, the TCRdb table keeps only in-frame clones and is missing some. The sample has roughly 24,000 clones, and its top ten clones hold 4% to 5.5%. Specimen: blood buffy coat. This TCR was sampled from a woman between 18 and 75 years old with a cervical HPV16 infection that either progressed to CIN3+ or cleared (not recorded which). This chain joins TRBV29-1 and TRBJ2-3; D is undetermined. CDR3 sequence: CSVDWLINTDTQYF. Incomplete CDR3 DNA: TGCAGCGTTGATTGGCTCATAAACACAGATACG.